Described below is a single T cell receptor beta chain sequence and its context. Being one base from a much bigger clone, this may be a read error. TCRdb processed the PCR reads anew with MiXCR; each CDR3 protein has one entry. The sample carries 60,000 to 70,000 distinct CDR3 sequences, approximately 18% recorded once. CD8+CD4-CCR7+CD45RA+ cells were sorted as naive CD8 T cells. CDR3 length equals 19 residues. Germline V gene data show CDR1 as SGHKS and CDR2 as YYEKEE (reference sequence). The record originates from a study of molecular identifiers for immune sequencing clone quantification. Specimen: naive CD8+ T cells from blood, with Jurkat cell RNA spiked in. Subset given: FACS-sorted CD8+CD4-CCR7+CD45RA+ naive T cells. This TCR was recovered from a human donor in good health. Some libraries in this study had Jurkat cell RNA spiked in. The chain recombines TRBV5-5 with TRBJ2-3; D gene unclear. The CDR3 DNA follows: TGTGCCAACAGCTACGATCCCCTTACGGACCGGCTCGGCACAGATACGCAGTATTTT. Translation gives CANSYDPLTDRLGTDTQYF.